Below, 14 T cell receptor beta chains from the same sample are listed, as sequenced in a study of T-cell memory formation after mild COVID-19. TCRdb itself ran the 5' RACE reads through MiXCR, one entry per CDR3 protein. The repertoire holds fewer than 300,000 distinct CDR3 sequences, with 18% as singletons. Sequenced: PBMCs or a T cell subset sorted from them (not recorded which). The receptors originated from a man aged 18 to 29 who had mild COVID-19 (a few samples of this study predate the infection). Cell type and time point are not known.

This clonotype was counted only a few times. The chain recombines TRBV20-1 with TRBJ2-7; 7 bases agree with TRBD1. With 6 bases clipped from V and 6 bases from J, the junction kept 8 bases outside the gene matches. From germline, CDR1 is DFQATT and CDR2 SNEGSKA (reference sequence). The CDR3 is 12 residues long. Here the CDR3 reads CSAPGDSGEQYF. DNA for the CDR3: TGCAGTGCCCCCGGGGACAGTGGCGAGCAGTACTTC.

This clonotype occurred a few times. The rearrangement joins TRBV4-1 to TRBJ2-5, with unresolved D. Looked up from germline, CDR1 is MGHRA and CDR2 is YSYEKL. The CDR3 spans 14 residues. V lost 1 base, J lost 5 bases, and 11 bases lay in between. In DNA form, the CDR3 reads TGCGCCAGCAGCCAAGGGCCAACGGCGGAGACCCAGTACTTC. Translation gives CASSQGPTAETQYF.

The gene calls are TRBV6-5 and TRBJ1-1; D is uncertain. Trimming removed 6 bases at V and 3 bases at J, with 11 bases between. The CDR3 consists of 13 residues. Germline V lookup: CDR1 MNHEY, CDR2 SVGAGI. CDR3 sequence reads: CASSPPDDTEAFF. DNA of the CDR3: TGTGCCAGCAGCCCGCCCGATGACACTGAAGCTTTCTTT.

The gene calls are TRBV11-1 and TRBJ2-2; weak D call: TRBD1 (5 bases). The germline V gene encodes CDR1 SGHAT and CDR2 FQDESV (reference sequence). V dropped 3 bases and J dropped 8 bases, with 10 bases sitting between them. There are 13 residues in the CDR3. CDR3 DNA: TGTGCCAGCAGCTTTTTGGGGCCGGGGGAGCTGTTTTTT. Translated: CASSFLGPGELFF. The complete variable domain, with remaining parts taken from reference TRBV11-1 and TRBJ2-2, reads EAEVAQSPRYKITEKSQAVAFWCDPISGHATLYWYRQILGQGPELLVQFQDESVVDDSQLPKDRFSAERLKGVDSTLKIQPAELGDSAMYLCASSFLGPGELFFGEGSRLTVL.

J is TRBJ2-3 and V is TRBV6-1, with no clear D. The germline gives CDR1 MNHNS, CDR2 SASEGT. The CDR3 consists of 14 residues. V lost 11 bases and J lost 0, with 15 bases in between. The CDR3 region has the DNA TGTGCCGGCCGGCCCGCCTCTAGCACAGATACGCAGTATTTT. Its protein product is CAGRPASSTDTQYF.

This clonotype was observed many times. The chain carries TRBV27 and TRBJ2-5; D tentatively fits TRBD1 or TRBD2 (5 bases each). Germline values: CDR1 MNHEY, CDR2 SMNVEV (reference sequence). The ends were cut back, 5 bases at V and 5 bases at J, with 12 bases in the middle. CDR3 length: 13 amino acids. As DNA, the CDR3 is TGTGCCAGCAGTGGAAGGGGACGGGAGACCCAGTACTTC. It codes for CASSGRGRETQYF.

The chain joins TRBV7-9 to TRBJ2-3, with 8 bases fitting TRBD2. The CDR3 is made up of 17 amino acids. The V segment lost 3 bases and the J segment 6 bases; nucleotides outside the gene matches: 14. In germline, CDR1 is SEHNR, CDR2 FQNEAQ (reference sequence). This CDR3 reads CASSFGTSGGPSDTQYF. In DNA form, the CDR3 reads TGTGCCAGCAGCTTTGGGACAAGCGGGGGCCCTTCGGATACGCAGTATTTT.

This clonotype was seen repeatedly, ten times or more. V usage is TRBV7-6 and J usage is TRBJ2-3; no clear D gene. With 1 base removed from V and 6 bases from J, the gap between germline ends came to 8 bases. There are 13 residues in the CDR3. Germline-derived CDR1 and CDR2 are SGHVS and FNYEAQ. The CDR3 sequence: CASSLESPDTQYF. DNA for the CDR3: TGTGCCAGCAGCTTAGAGTCTCCCGATACGCAGTATTTT.

This clonotype was observed a few times. This chain links TRBV6-2 or TRBV6-3 with TRBJ2-4; weak D call: TRBD1 (6 bases). CDR1 is MNHEY and CDR2 is SVGEGT in the germline V gene. The CDR3 has 17 amino acids. V was pared by 2 bases and J by 1 base, with 15 bases between. The CDR3 loop is CASSYGGGKGAKNIQYF. DNA for the CDR3: TGTGCCAGCAGTTACGGGGGCGGCAAGGGTGCCAAAAACATTCAGTACTTC.

The chain carries TRBV7-2 and TRBJ1-4; possible D gene TRBD1, 6 bases. Trimming shortened V by 6 bases and J by 6 bases, and 11 bases separated the two germline ends. This CDR3 contains 13 residues. Germline V gene data show CDR1 as SGHTA and CDR2 as FQGNSA. CDR3 nucleotides: TGTGCCAGCAGGCGGGGGCCAGATGAAAAACTGTTTTTT. Translating gives CASRRGPDEKLFF.

This clonotype was seen more than once but under ten times. The V and J genes are TRBV5-1 and TRBJ2-1, with 10 bases aligning to TRBD2. CDR1 SGHRS and CDR2 YFSETQ come from the germline V gene. There are 19 residues in the CDR3. After removal of 1 base from V and 2 bases from J, the junction contained 12 bases not matched to a gene. CDR3 DNA: TGCGCCAGCAGCTTGATACCCTCTAGCGGGGGAGGCACCTACAATGAGCAGTTCTTC. Its protein is CASSLIPSSGGGTYNEQFF. The full variable domain, its missing parts supplied by reference TRBV5-1 and TRBJ2-1, is KAGVTQTPRYLIKTRGQQVTLSCSPISGHRSVSWYQQTPGQGLQFLFEYFSETQRNKGNFPGRFSGRQFSNSRSEMNVSTLELGDSALYLCASSLIPSSGGGTYNEQFFGPGTRLTVL.

The rearrangement joins TRBV5-1 to TRBJ2-2, with D unclear. Per the germline V gene, CDR1 is SGHRS and CDR2 is YFSETQ. CDR3 length: 13 residues. Trimming pared 5 bases from V and 4 bases from J, leaving 9 bases between. CDR3 nucleotides: TGCGCCAGCAGGAGACCGACCACCGGGGAGCTGTTTTTT. Translation gives CASRRPTTGELFF.

The V and J genes are TRBV24-1 and TRBJ2-1; D remains ambiguous. The CDR3 extends over 12 amino acids. CDR1 is KGHDR, CDR2 SFDVKD, per germline. V was clipped by 3 bases and J by 12 bases, with 11 bases between them. CDR3: CATSDRPGVQFF. In DNA, the CDR3 is TGTGCCACCAGTGATCGCCCCGGCGTGCAGTTCTTC.

CDR3 loop: CASRRAAGETQYF. CDR3 in DNA: TGTGCCAGCAGGCGGGCGGCGGGAGAGACCCAGTACTTC. The genes are TRBV6-2 or TRBV6-3 and TRBJ2-5; D is perhaps TRBD2 (5 bases). Germline V gene sequence: CDR1 MNHEY, CDR2 SVGEGT. V gave up 6 bases and J gave up 4 bases, with 12 bases separating them. The CDR3 runs 13 residues.